This T cell receptor beta chain was captured by sequencing in a study of blood T cell repertoires in COVID-19. The data were produced by immunoSEQ multiplex PCR, yet TCRdb's version contains in-frame clones alone and is incomplete. The data show about 200,000 clones, 88% seen once. Trimming took off 5 bases at V and 8 bases at J, with 24 bases between the two ends. The germline V gene encodes CDR1 LNHDA and CDR2 SQIVND (reference sequence). The CDR3 runs 16 residues. The V gene is TRBV19, the J gene TRBJ1-2; D unclear. Source material: peripheral blood. The TCR comes from a middle-aged man with active or convalescent COVID-19. CDR3 coding DNA: TGTGCCAGTAGTCCGTCCTCCTCAATGTCTCCGGGGGGCTACACCTTC. It codes for CASSPSSSMSPGGYTF.